Here is one T cell receptor beta chain with its context. Its antigen is as yet unknown. This CDR3 has 16 residues. Per germline, CDR1 SGHVS and CDR2 FNYEAQ. J gave up 2 bases and V 6 bases, and 8 bases lay outside the gene matches. Template switching with 5'RACE generated the TCR cDNA and added a universal primer site and UMIs. TCRdb re-called the 5' RACE reads with MiXCR, one entry per CDR3 protein. The sample records some 600,000 distinct CDR3 sequences, about 12% being singletons. This sample was included in a study of T cells after yellow fever vaccination. Findings and limits, study-wide: Subsequent to the booster, the majority of primary-vaccination clones reappeared (about 97% CD4, approximately 85% CD8). FACS-sorted repertoires could contain abundant clonotypes contaminating from the bulk population. Compared with primary, the secondary response was weaker and peaked at day 5, not 15.

The receptor was isolated from a young man who received the YFV17D yellow fever vaccine. The source was PBMCs, collected on the day of the yellow fever booster vaccination. The chain has TRBV7-6 and TRBJ2-3, with TRBD2 identical over 10 bases. CDR3 sequence reads: CASSLQAGGLTDTQYF. The CDR3 region has the DNA TGTGCCAGCAGTTTACAAGCGGGAGGGCTCACAGATACGCAGTATTTT.